The subject of this entry is one T cell receptor (beta chain). Its target is not known. Donors were healthy HIV-negative adults without recently reported acute infections or vaccinations. The source of the sample is a study of shared clonotypes between healthy human individuals. Overall study findings and caveats: Only a few donors were included, so the genetic and exposure-history diversity represented was limited. The sampled material consisted only of blood, and tissue repertoires are likely to differ.

Clones were sequenced by immunoSEQ multiplex PCR, and TCRdb holds only the in-frame ones, with some missing. The sample consists of approximately 1.4 million clones, approximately 98% of them appearing once. The sequenced material came from naive CD4+ T cells sorted from blood. Described subset: CD45RA+ positively selected. The clonotype was recovered from a man aged 25 to 40 in good health.

CDR3 bases: TGTGCCAGCAGCTCCTACAGGACGTACACCGGGGAGCTGTTTTTT. As protein: CASSSYRTYTGELFF. The gene calls are TRBV5-4 and TRBJ2-2; possible D gene TRBD1, 5 bases. The CDR3 is 15 amino acids. The germline V gene has CDR1 SGHNT and CDR2 YYREEE (reference sequence). V was trimmed by 3 bases and J by 3 bases, leaving 12 bases between them.